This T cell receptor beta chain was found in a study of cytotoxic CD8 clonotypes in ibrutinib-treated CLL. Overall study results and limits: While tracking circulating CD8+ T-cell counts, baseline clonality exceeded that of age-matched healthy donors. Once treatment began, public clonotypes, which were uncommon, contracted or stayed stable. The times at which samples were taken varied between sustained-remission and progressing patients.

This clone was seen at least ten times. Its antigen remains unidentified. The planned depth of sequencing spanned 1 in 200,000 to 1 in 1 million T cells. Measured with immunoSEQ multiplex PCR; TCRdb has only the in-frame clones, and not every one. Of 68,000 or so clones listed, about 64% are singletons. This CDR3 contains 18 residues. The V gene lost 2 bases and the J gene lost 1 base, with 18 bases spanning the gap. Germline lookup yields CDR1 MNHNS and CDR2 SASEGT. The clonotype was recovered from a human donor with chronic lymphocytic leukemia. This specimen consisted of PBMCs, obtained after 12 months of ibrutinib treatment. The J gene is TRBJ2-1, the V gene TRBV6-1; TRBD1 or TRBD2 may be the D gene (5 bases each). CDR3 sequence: CASSEIPPGPLSYNEQFF. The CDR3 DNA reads TGTGCCAGCAGTGAAATCCCCCCGGGGCCCCTATCCTACAATGAGCAGTTCTTC.